This T cell receptor beta chain originates from a study of beta chain features in type 1 diabetes. The study, taken as a whole, reports: Whether TCRB rearrangement is influenced by HLA type went unresolved here.

Since all of the isolated RNA was reverse transcribed, expressed TCRB transcripts were what got sequenced. The repertoire was sequenced with immunoSEQ multiplex PCR; TCRdb's copy has only in-frame clones and lacks some. The table includes under 400,000 clones, around 13% detected once. This clone was counted a few times. Its antigen remains unidentified. V dropped 3 bases and J dropped 3 bases, with 21 bases sitting between them. CDR1 and CDR2 (germline): LNHDA, SQIVND (reference sequence). The CDR3 extends over 18 amino acids. The TCR sequence derives from a man aged 18 to 30 in good health. V and J are TRBV19 and TRBJ1-5, with D perhaps TRBD1 (6 bases). Sequencing was performed on naive CD4+ T cells from blood. The CDR3 DNA is TGTGCCAGTAGTATCCCCTTCCGATGGACAGAGAACAATCAGCCCCAGCATTTT. Translated, it gives CASSIPFRWTENNQPQHF.